This T cell receptor beta chain was retrieved from a study of shared clonotypes between healthy human individuals. Overall study results and limits: How much donors shared clonotypes was expected to be affected by sequencing depth.

About this clone itself: Its antigen is not known.

This CDR3 comprises 11 residues. CDR1 and CDR2 (germline): MDHEN, SYDVKM. The ends lost 10 bases at V and 3 bases at J; junction bases unmatched: 2. The table came from immunoSEQ multiplex PCR; TCRdb's copy has only in-frame clones and leaves some out. Of approximately 1,500,000 clones in the sample, 95% to 99% were seen once. This sequence originates from a man between 25 and 39 years old in good health. Sequencing was done on a sample of naive CD4+ T cells sorted from blood. Subset of the sample: CD45RA+ positively selected. The chain carries TRBV28 and TRBJ2-7, with TRBD2 matching over 8 bases. The CDR3 spells CAIAGRYEQYF. CDR3 nucleotides: TGTGCCATAGCGGGACGCTACGAGCAGTACTTC.